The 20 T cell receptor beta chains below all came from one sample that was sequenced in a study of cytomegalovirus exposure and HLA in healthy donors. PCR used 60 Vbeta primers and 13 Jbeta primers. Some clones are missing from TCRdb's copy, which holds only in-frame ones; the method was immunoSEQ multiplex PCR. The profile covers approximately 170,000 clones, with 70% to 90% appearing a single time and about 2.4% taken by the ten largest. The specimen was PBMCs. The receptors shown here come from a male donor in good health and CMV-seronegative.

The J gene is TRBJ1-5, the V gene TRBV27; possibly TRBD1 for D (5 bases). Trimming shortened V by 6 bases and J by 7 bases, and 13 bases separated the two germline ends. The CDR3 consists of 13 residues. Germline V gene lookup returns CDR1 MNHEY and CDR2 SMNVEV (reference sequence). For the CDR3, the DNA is TGTGCCAGCAGATGGACAACCGGGCAGCCCCAGCATTTT. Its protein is CASRWTTGQPQHF.

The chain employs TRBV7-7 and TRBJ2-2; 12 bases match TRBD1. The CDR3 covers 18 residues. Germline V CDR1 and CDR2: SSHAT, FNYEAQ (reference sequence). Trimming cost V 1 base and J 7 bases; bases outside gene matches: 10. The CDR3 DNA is TGTGCCAGCAGCTTAGGCCCCGGGACAGGGGGCTCTAGCGGGGAGCTGTTTTTT. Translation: CASSLGPGTGGSSGELFF.

For the CDR3, the DNA is TGTGCCAGCAGCTCCGACAGGGGGACCTACAATGAGCAGTTCTTC. It is translated as CASSSDRGTYNEQFF. The chain carries TRBV5-4 and TRBJ2-1, with TRBD1 identical over 9 bases. With 3 bases clipped from V and 2 bases from J, the junction kept 3 bases outside the gene matches. The CDR3 extends over 15 amino acids. CDR1 is SGHNT, CDR2 YYREEE, per germline (reference sequence).

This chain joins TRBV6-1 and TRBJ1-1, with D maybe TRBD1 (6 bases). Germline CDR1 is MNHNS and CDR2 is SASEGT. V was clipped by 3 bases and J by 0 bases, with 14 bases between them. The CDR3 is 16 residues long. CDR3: CASSDPGWDMNTEAFF. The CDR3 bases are TGTGCCAGCAGTGACCCCGGTTGGGACATGAACACTGAAGCTTTCTTT.

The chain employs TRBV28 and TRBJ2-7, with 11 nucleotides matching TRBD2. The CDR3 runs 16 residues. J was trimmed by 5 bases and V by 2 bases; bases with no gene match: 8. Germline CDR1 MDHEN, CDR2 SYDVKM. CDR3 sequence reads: CASSLPSGRFPNEQYF. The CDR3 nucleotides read TGTGCCAGCAGTTTACCTAGCGGGAGGTTCCCTAACGAGCAGTACTTC.

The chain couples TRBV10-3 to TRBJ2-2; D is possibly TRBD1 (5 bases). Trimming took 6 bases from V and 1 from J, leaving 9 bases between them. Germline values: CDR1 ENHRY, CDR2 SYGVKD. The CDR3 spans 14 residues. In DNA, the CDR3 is TGTGCCATCAGCCCTGACAGGAACACCGGGGAGCTGTTTTTT. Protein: CAISPDRNTGELFF.

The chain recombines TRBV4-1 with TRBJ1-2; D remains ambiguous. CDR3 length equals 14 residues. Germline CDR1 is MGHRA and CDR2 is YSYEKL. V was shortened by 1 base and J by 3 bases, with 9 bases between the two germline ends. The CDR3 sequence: CASSQVGRDYGYTF. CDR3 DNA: TGCGCCAGCAGCCAAGTTGGGAGGGACTATGGCTACACCTTC.

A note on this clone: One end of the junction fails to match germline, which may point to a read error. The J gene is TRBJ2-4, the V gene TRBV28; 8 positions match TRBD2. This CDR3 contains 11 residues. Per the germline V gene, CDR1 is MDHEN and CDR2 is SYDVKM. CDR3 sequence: CASSSGRAGAF. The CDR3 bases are TGTGCCAGCAGTTCAGGACGAGCGGGAGCCTTC.

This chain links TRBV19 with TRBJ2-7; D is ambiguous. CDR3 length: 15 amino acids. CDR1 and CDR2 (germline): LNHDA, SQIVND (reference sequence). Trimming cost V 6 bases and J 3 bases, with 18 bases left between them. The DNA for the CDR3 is TGTGCCAGTAGGACTCCTCATGGTCTCGGCTACGAGCAGTACTTC. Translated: CASRTPHGLGYEQYF.

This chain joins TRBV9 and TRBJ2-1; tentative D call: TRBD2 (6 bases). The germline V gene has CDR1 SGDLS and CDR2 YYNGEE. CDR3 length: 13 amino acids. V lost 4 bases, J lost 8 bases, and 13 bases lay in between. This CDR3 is CASSPQTSYEQFF. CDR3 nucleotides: TGTGCCAGCAGCCCGCAGACTAGTTATGAGCAGTTCTTC. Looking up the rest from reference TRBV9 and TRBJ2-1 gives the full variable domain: DSGVTQTPKHLITATGQRVTLRCSPRSGDLSVYWYQQSLDQGLQFLIQYYNGEERAKGNILERFSAQQFPDLHSELNLSSLELGDSALYFCASSPQTSYEQFFGPGTRLTVL.

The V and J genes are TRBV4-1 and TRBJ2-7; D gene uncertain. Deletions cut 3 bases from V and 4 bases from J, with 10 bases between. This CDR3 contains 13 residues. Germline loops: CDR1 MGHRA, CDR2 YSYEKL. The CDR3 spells CASSHLLDYEQYF. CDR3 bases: TGCGCCAGCAGCCATCTTTTAGATTACGAGCAGTACTTC.

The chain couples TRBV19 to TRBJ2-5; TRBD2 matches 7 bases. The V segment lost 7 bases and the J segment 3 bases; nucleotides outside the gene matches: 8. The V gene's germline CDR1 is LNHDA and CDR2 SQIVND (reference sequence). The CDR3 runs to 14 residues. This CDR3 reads CASNQAGTKETQYF. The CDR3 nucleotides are TGTGCCAGTAACCAGGCAGGGACTAAAGAGACCCAGTACTTC.

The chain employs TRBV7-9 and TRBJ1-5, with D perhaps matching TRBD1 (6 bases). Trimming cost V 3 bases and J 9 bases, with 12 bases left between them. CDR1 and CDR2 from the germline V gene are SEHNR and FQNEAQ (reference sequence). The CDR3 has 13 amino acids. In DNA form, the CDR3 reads TGTGCCAGCAGCTTCGACAGGTTTCGGCCCCAGCATTTT. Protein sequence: CASSFDRFRPQHF.

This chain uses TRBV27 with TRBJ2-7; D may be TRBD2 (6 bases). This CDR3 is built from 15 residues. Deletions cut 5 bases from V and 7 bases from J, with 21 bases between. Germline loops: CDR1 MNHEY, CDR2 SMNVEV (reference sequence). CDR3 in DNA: TGTGCCAGCAGTCTCCTAGGGACGGGACTCGGGGAGCAGTACTTC. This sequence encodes CASSLLGTGLGEQYF.

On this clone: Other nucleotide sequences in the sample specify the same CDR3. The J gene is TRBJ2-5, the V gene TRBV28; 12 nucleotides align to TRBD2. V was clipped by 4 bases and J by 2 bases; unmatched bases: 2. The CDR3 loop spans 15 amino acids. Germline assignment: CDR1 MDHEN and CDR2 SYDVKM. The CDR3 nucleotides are TGTGCCAGCAGTTCACTAGCGGGGGGACAAGAGACCCAGTACTTC. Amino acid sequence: CASSSLAGGQETQYF.

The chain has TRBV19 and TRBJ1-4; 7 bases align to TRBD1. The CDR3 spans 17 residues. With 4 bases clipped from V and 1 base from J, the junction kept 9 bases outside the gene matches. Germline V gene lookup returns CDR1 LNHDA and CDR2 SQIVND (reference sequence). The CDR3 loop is CASSTSTGARTNEKLFF. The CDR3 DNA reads TGTGCCAGTAGTACCTCCACAGGGGCGAGAACTAATGAAAAACTGTTTTTT.

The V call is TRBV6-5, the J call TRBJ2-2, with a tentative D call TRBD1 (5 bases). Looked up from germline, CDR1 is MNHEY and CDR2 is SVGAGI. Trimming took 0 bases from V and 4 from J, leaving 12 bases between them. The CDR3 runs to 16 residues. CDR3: CASSYSDRLSTGELFF. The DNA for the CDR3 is TGTGCCAGCAGTTACTCCGACAGACTCAGCACCGGGGAGCTGTTTTTT.

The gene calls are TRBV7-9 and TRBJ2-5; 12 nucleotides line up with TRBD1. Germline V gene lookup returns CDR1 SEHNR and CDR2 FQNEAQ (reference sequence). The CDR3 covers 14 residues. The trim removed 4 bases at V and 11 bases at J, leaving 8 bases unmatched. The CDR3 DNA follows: TGTGCCAGCAGCTGGGGACAGGGGGCGCGTGAGCAGTACTTC. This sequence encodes CASSWGQGAREQYF.

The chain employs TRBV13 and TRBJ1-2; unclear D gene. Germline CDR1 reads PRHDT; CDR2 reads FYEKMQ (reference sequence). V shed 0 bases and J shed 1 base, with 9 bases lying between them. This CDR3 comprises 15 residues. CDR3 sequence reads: CASSLGREDNYGYTF. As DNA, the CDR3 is TGTGCCAGCAGCTTAGGCCGAGAAGATAACTATGGCTACACCTTC.

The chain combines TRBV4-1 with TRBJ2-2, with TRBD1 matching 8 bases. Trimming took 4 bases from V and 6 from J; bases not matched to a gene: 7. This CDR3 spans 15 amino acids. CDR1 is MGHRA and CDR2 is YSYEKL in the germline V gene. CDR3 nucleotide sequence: TGCGCCAGCAGCCCCGGACAGGGAGTACCCGGGGAGCTGTTTTTT. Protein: CASSPGQGVPGELFF.